Given below is one T cell receptor beta chain in context. Different DNA sequences within this sample yield the same CDR3. This sample is drawn from a study of shared clonotypes between healthy human individuals. The CDR3 loop spans 16 amino acids. Germline V gives CDR1 SGDLS, CDR2 YYNGEE. Trimming took off 0 bases at V and 0 bases at J, with 10 bases between the two ends. The table came from immunoSEQ multiplex PCR; TCRdb's copy has only in-frame clones and leaves some out. In the table there are 2.3 million or so clones, more than 80% of which are singletons. The clonotype was recovered from a man younger than 30 in good health. Some clones in this sample may be carry-over from other donors' samples. Material for sequencing was naive CD4+ T cells from PBMCs. Indicated subset: CD45RA+ positively selected. The V call is TRBV9, the J call TRBJ2-1; no firm D call. The CDR3 loop reads CASSVGGLSSYNEQFF. The CDR3 DNA reads TGTGCCAGCAGCGTAGGTGGCTTGAGCTCCTACAATGAGCAGTTCTTC.